One sample yielded the 13 T cell receptor beta chains listed below, sequenced in a study of T cell responses to AZD1222 COVID-19 vaccine. Produced via immunoSEQ multiplex PCR; TCRdb's table is partial and in-frame only. The table includes roughly 120,000 clones, about 88% detected once. The sample was peripheral blood, taken on day 0 of AZD1222 vaccination. The receptors shown here come from an adult in good health.

This clone was seen more than once but under ten times. A read error may account for a junction end that differs from germline. The CDR3 DNA follows: TGTGCCAGCAGTGGGCTTGTGAAGGGTTTT. It codes for CASSGLVKGF. This chain joins TRBV28 and TRBJ2-3; no reliable D call. The CDR3 extends over 10 amino acids. Germline V gene lookup returns CDR1 MDHEN and CDR2 SYDVKM.

The chain joins TRBV3-1 (or the pseudogene TRBV3-2) to TRBJ2-4, with no clear D. V dropped 4 bases and J dropped 8 bases, with 9 bases sitting between them. CDR3 size: 12 residues. Germline V lookup: CDR1 LGHDT, CDR2 YNNKEL (reference sequence). The CDR3 sequence: CASSPDGDIQYF. In DNA form, the CDR3 reads TGTGCCAGCAGCCCGGATGGGGACATTCAGTACTTC.

The gene calls are TRBV6-2 or TRBV6-3 and TRBJ1-2; 7 bases align to TRBD1. V lost 4 bases to trimming and J lost 4 bases; unmatched junction nucleotides: 6. CDR3 length equals 14 residues. Germline values: CDR1 MNHEY, CDR2 SVGEGT. The CDR3 sequence is CASSSPGQAYGYTF. The CDR3 coding sequence is TGTGCCAGCAGTTCACCCGGACAGGCCTATGGCTACACCTTC.

CDR3 loop: CASSIEGGPEAFF. CDR3 in DNA: TGTGCCAGTAGTATAGAAGGGGGTCCGGAAGCTTTCTTT. The chain is built from TRBV19 and TRBJ1-1; maybe TRBD1 (6 bases). Germline assignment: CDR1 LNHDA and CDR2 SQIVND (reference sequence). V was trimmed by 0 bases and J by 8 bases, leaving 10 bases between them. This CDR3 has 13 residues. Together with reference TRBV19 and TRBJ1-1, the CDR3 gives the full variable domain: DGGITQSPKYLFRKEGQNVTLSCEQNLNHDAMYWYRQDPGQGLRLIYYSQIVNDFQKGDIAEGYSVSREKKESFPLTVTSAQKNPTAFYLCASSIEGGPEAFFGQGTRLTVV.

This sequence joins TRBV28 and TRBJ1-6; D remains ambiguous. V lost 8 bases and J lost 0, with 11 bases in between. Per the germline V gene, CDR1 is MDHEN and CDR2 is SYDVKM. This CDR3 is 15 amino acids long. CDR3 in DNA: TGTGCCAGCCGAGCAGGTAGCTCCTATAATTCACCCCTCCACTTT. Translating gives CASRAGSSYNSPLHF.

This chain connects TRBV7-8 to TRBJ2-3; TRBD2 matches at 8 bases. The CDR3 has 13 amino acids. Trimming removed 7 bases from V and 7 bases from J; junction bases left unmatched: 7. CDR1 SGHVS and CDR2 FQNEAQ come from the germline V gene. For the CDR3, the DNA is TGTGCCAGCAACCCTCGGGGGGGCAATACGCAGTATTTT. Its translation is CASNPRGGNTQYF.

This clone was detected only once. The chain employs TRBV11-1 and TRBJ1-4; D is unclear. The V end was cut by 5 bases, the J end by 10 bases, with 11 bases between. In germline, CDR1 is SGHAT, CDR2 FQDESV (reference sequence). The CDR3 has 12 residues. CDR3 sequence reads: CASSIEGGKLFF. The CDR3 DNA reads as TGTGCCAGCAGCATCGAAGGCGGAAAACTGTTTTTT.

The chain carries TRBV27 and TRBJ2-1; D is unresolved. The germline V gene has CDR1 MNHEY and CDR2 SMNVEV (reference sequence). CDR3 length: 13 residues. V was trimmed by 3 bases and J by 12 bases, leaving 15 bases between them. The CDR3 loop is CASSFVPDRVQFF. Written as DNA, the CDR3 is TGTGCCAGCAGTTTCGTCCCCGACCGGGTGCAGTTCTTC.

The genes are TRBV2 and TRBJ1-5, with 9 bases matching TRBD1. Germline-derived CDR1 and CDR2 are SNHLY and FYNNEI. This CDR3 contains 15 residues. Germline trimming cut 8 bases from V and 7 bases from J; bases unmatched to any gene: 12. In DNA form, the CDR3 reads TGTGCCAGCGATCGGGCAGGGGACAGGGCCCAGCCCCAGCATTTT. This translates into CASDRAGDRAQPQHF.

The V call is TRBV6-1, the J call TRBJ1-2; the D is unclear. Germline CDR1 is MNHNS and CDR2 is SASEGT. Trimming removed 3 bases from V and 2 bases from J, with 7 bases in between. This CDR3 is built from 13 residues. In nucleotides, the CDR3 is TGTGCCAGCAGTGAGATAACAAACTATGGCTACACCTTC. It is translated as CASSEITNYGYTF.

This chain links TRBV7-2 with TRBJ2-1; no clear D. CDR1 is SGHTA and CDR2 is FQGNSA in the germline V gene. Trimming shortened V by 5 bases and J by 0 bases, and 8 bases separated the two germline ends. This CDR3 has 14 amino acids. As DNA, the CDR3 is TGTGCCAGCAGCCCAGTCAGCTCCTACAATGAGCAGTTCTTC. This translates into CASSPVSSYNEQFF.

This clone has a single count. The CDR3 loop is CTSRMDRVAGELFF. The CDR3 coding sequence is TGCACCAGCAGAATGGACAGGGTGGCCGGGGAGCTGTTTTTT. V and J are TRBV1 and TRBJ2-2; no check of the table's D call, TRBD1, against the DNA was made. TRBV1 represents a pseudogene. The length of the CDR3 is 14 residues.

The gene calls are TRBV6-2 or TRBV6-3 and TRBJ2-3; 14 bases line up with TRBD2. CDR3 length: 17 amino acids. In germline, CDR1 is MNHEY, CDR2 SVGEGT. The ends lost 4 bases at V and 5 bases at J; junction bases unmatched: 8. The CDR3 sequence is CASSSTGLAGEGDTQYF. The CDR3 DNA follows: TGTGCCAGCAGTTCTACGGGACTAGCGGGAGAGGGAGATACGCAGTATTTT.